The rows below give T cell receptor beta chains drawn from one sample of a study of blood T cell repertoires in COVID-19. The protocol was immunoSEQ multiplex PCR, while the TCRdb copy is restricted to in-frame clones and leaves out a portion. There are about half a million clones in the sample; 70% to 90% occur only once, and roughly 3.1% lies in the top ten. Sequencing used peripheral blood. Receptors originate from a human donor in a cohort sampled during active COVID-19. The CDR3 runs from the conserved cysteine through the conserved F or W. Each record gives: clone size, V gene, D gene, J gene, CDR3 DNA, CDR3 protein. D genes are given only for firm matches. Clone sizes are given selectively: once, few, many, or a class where the clone is expanded.

>-|TRBV3-1/TRBV3-2|-|TRBJ2-3
TGTGCCAGCACCGAGAGTCCCACAGATACGCAGTATTTT
CASTESPTDTQYF
>few|TRBV27|-|TRBJ2-3
TGTGCCAGCAGCCGTGGGCCCCTAACAGATACGCAGTATTTT
CASSRGPLTDTQYF
>-|TRBV7-6|TRBD2|TRBJ2-2
TGTGCCAGCAGCTTAGGTGTAGGGAGGGCCGGGGAGCTGTTTTTT
CASSLGVGRAGELFF
>-|TRBV11-2|TRBD1|TRBJ1-2
TGTGCCAGCAGCTTAGCTCAGGGGGCGGACTATGGCTACACCTTC
CASSLAQGADYGYTF
>-|TRBV19|-|TRBJ1-5
TGTGCCAGTACCCCATGGGGCCTCGGCGGCAATCAGCCCCAGCATTTT
CASTPWGLGGNQPQHF
>-|TRBV28|TRBD1|TRBJ1-2
TGTGCCAGCACCTCGCGGGACAGGGGCTATGGCTACACCTTC
CASTSRDRGYGYTF
>-|TRBV30|-|TRBJ1-2
TGTGCCTGTACCCTTGGGGGGATCTATGGCTACACCTTC
CACTLGGIYGYTF
>-|TRBV5-6|-|TRBJ2-1
TGTGCCAGCCGGCGGGACAGCAATGAGCAGTTCTTC
CASRRDSNEQFF
>-|TRBV29-1|-|TRBJ1-2
TGCAGCGTTGTGCAAGGGGTCCATGGCTACACCTTC
CSVVQGVHGYTF
>-|TRBV19|-|TRBJ1-1
TGTGCCAGTAGGCCACAGGGTCGGGACACTGAAGCTTTCTTT
CASRPQGRDTEAFF
>-|TRBV5-4|-|TRBJ2-3
TGTGCCAGCAGCTCCCGGGACATTGGCACAGATACGCAGTATTTT
CASSSRDIGTDTQYF
>once|TRBV5-1|TRBD2|TRBJ2-7
TGCGCCAGCAGCTTGCCTAGCGGGGGGTCGTCATACGAGCAGTACTTC
CASSLPSGGSSYEQYF
>-|TRBV7-9|-|TRBJ1-3
TGTGCCAGCAGCTTAGCGCGGGGAGAGTCTGGAAACACCATATATTTT
CASSLARGESGNTIYF
>-|TRBV7-2|-|TRBJ2-3
TGTGCCAGCGCCTTGCAAAGCGGCCGCCTTACAGATACGCAGTATTTT
CASALQSGRLTDTQYF
>-|TRBV28|-|TRBJ1-5
TGTGCCAGCAACATACTTACGGGGGGTCAGCCCCAGCATTTT
CASNILTGGQPQHF
>-|TRBV27|-|TRBJ2-1
TGTGCCAGCAGTTTATGGGCTTACAATGAGCAGTTCTTC
CASSLWAYNEQFF
>few|TRBV11-2|-|TRBJ2-3
TGTGCCAGCAGCCTTAGCGCTCAAGAGACAGATACGCAGTATTTT
CASSLSAQETDTQYF
>-|TRBV7-3|-|TRBJ2-6
TGTGCCAGCAGCCCTACCTTGGGGGCCAACGTCCTGACTTTC
CASSPTLGANVLTF
>-|TRBV7-9|-|TRBJ2-7
TGTGCCAGCAGCTTAAGGCCCCGAGGTATACACGAGCAGTACTTC
CASSLRPRGIHEQYF
>-|TRBV29-1|-|TRBJ1-1
TGCAGCGTTGTAAAAAACAGGGACACTGAAGCTTTCTTT
CSVVKNRDTEAFF
>-|TRBV2|-|TRBJ1-4
TGTGCCAGCAGTGATGGGGCGATTTCCGCAACTAATGAAAAACTGTTTTTT
CASSDGAISATNEKLFF
>-|TRBV7-9|TRBD1|TRBJ1-1
TGTGCTGCTGGTGAGTCCGGGACAGGGGGATTCTACACTGAAGCTTTCTTT
CAAGESGTGGFYTEAFF
>-|TRBV9|-|TRBJ1-1
TGTGCCAGCAGCTCTAGGGGTTACACTGAAGCTTTCTTT
CASSSRGYTEAFF
>-|TRBV6-5|TRBD1|TRBJ1-6
TGTGCCAGCAGTTACTCGACAGGGGGCAGGTCACCCCTCCACTTT
CASSYSTGGRSPLHF
>-|TRBV9|TRBD2|TRBJ2-3
TGTGCCAGCAGTTTTAGCGGGAGGGAAGATACGCAGTATTTT
CASSFSGREDTQYF
>-|TRBV30|TRBD1|TRBJ2-5
TGTGCCTGGAGTACAACAGGGGGATCTGAGACCCAGTACTTC
CAWSTTGGSETQYF
>-|TRBV6-2/TRBV6-3|TRBD1|TRBJ1-5
TGTGCCAGCAGTTACCGCGGGACAGGGGATAGCAATCAGCCCCAGCATTTT
CASSYRGTGDSNQPQHF
>-|TRBV28|-|TRBJ1-2
TGTGCCAGCAGTTTTAGGACAGATGCCTATGGCTACACCTTC
CASSFRTDAYGYTF
>few|TRBV6-5|TRBD2|TRBJ2-7
TGTGCCAGCAGATCGGGAGGGCACGAGCAGTACTTC
CASRSGGHEQYF
>-|TRBV4-3|-|TRBJ2-1
TGCGCCAGCAGCCAAGATCAGGGGCGGGAGCAGTTCTTC
CASSQDQGREQFF
>-|TRBV2|TRBD1|TRBJ1-2
TGTGCCAGCTCAGACCGGGACAGGGGGCTCTATGGCTACACCTTC
CASSDRDRGLYGYTF
>few|TRBV28|-|TRBJ1-5
TGTGCCAGCAGTTTGGTTAACCAGGGCCAGCCCCAGCATTTT
CASSLVNQGQPQHF
>-|TRBV7-2|TRBD1|TRBJ2-5
TGTGCCAGCAGCCCGACAGGGGGCGAATGGGAGACCCAGTACTTC
CASSPTGGEWETQYF
>-|TRBV7-2|-|TRBJ2-2
TGTGCCAGCAGCTTAAACCGGGACACCGTGAACACCGGGGAGCTGTTTTTT
CASSLNRDTVNTGELFF
>-|TRBV3-1/TRBV3-2|-|TRBJ1-2
TGTGCCAGCAGCCAAGATGCGGGGGTAAACTATGGCTACACCTTC
CASSQDAGVNYGYTF
>-|TRBV6-5|-|TRBJ2-7
TGTGCCAGCAGCCAGTTACGTAGGGGCCCCTACGAGCAGTACTTC
CASSQLRRGPYEQYF
>-|TRBV12-3/TRBV12-4|-|TRBJ2-2
TGTGCCGAGGCGGGAAACACCGGGGAGCTGTTTTTT
CAEAGNTGELFF
>-|TRBV7-7|TRBD2|TRBJ2-5
TGTGCTAGCAGCCCGCCGGGACTAGCGGGAGGGGAGACCCAGTACTTC
CASSPPGLAGGETQYF
>-|TRBV28|-|TRBJ1-5
TGTGCCAGCAGCCTAAGACAGATCAGGCAGCCCCAGCATTTT
CASSLRQIRQPQHF
>few|TRBV20-1|-|TRBJ2-7
TGCAGTGCCGGCGGGGATTACGAGCAGTACTTC
CSAGGDYEQYF
>-|TRBV3-1/TRBV3-2|-|TRBJ2-7
TGTGCCAGCAGCCAAGCGCTACAGTCCCGGATGGAGCAGTACTTC
CASSQALQSRMEQYF
>-|TRBV5-1|TRBD1|TRBJ1-4
TGCGCCAGCAGCTACGCGGGACAGGGAAATGAAAAACTGTTTTTT
CASSYAGQGNEKLFF
>-|TRBV7-2|TRBD1|TRBJ1-4
TGTGCCAGCAGCCTGAAACGGACAGGACACGGAACTAATGAAAAACTGTTTTTT
CASSLKRTGHGTNEKLFF
>-|TRBV9|-|TRBJ1-4
TGTGCCAGCAGCGTAGCGGCGGATGAAAAACTGTTTTTT
CASSVAADEKLFF
>-|TRBV13|TRBD2|TRBJ2-1
TGTGCCAGCAGCTCCTCGGGACTAGCGGTTAGTGAGCAGTTCTTC
CASSSSGLAVSEQFF
>-|TRBV23-1|TRBD1|TRBJ2-4
TGCGCCAGCAGTCAAATGACAGGGGCAAAAGCCAAAAACATTCAGTACTTC
CASSQMTGAKAKNIQYF
>-|TRBV5-8|-|TRBJ2-5
TGTGCCAGCAGCTTTGGCCGACTTAGGCGTTTGGAGACCCAGTACTTC
CASSFGRLRRLETQYF
>-|TRBV19|-|TRBJ1-5
TGTGCCAGTAGGATAGACAGAAACGATTATCAGCCCCAGCATTTT
CASRIDRNDYQPQHF
>-|TRBV25-1|-|TRBJ1-5
TGTGCCAGCAGTGAACCGAGTAGCAATCAGCCCCAGCATTTT
CASSEPSSNQPQHF
>few|TRBV7-2|-|TRBJ2-6
TGTGCCAGCAGCGCGCGGTTAACTGGGGCCAACGTCCTGACTTTC
CASSARLTGANVLTF
>-|TRBV7-2|TRBD1|TRBJ1-5
TGTGCCAGCAGCTTAGCGGCAGGGGGCGGGGGTCAGCCCCAGCATTTT
CASSLAAGGGGQPQHF
>-|TRBV10-1|-|TRBJ1-4
TGCGCCAGCAGTGCCCCAGGGTCGGGTGAAAAACTGTTTTTT
CASSAPGSGEKLFF
>-|TRBV11-1|-|TRBJ1-1
TGTGCCAGCAGCCGCGCGGGGGCCACTGAAGCTTTCTTT
CASSRAGATEAFF
>once|TRBV19|TRBD2|TRBJ2-5
TGTGCCAGTAGTCCCGCGGGACTAGCGGGAGGGCGAGAGACCCAGTACTTC
CASSPAGLAGGRETQYF
>once|TRBV19|-|TRBJ1-5
TGTGCCAGTACCCTACAGGGACGGGATTATAGCAATCAGCCCCAGCATTTT
CASTLQGRDYSNQPQHF
>-|TRBV3-1/TRBV3-2|-|TRBJ2-6
TGTGCCAGCACCGCAACAGGGCCCTCTGGGGCCAACGTCCTGACTTTC
CASTATGPSGANVLTF
>-|TRBV7-9|-|TRBJ2-1
TGTGCCAGCAGCCCCTGGGGGGGGCGAGACGAGCAGTTCTTC
CASSPWGGRDEQFF
>-|TRBV2|TRBD1|TRBJ1-5
TGTGCCAGCAGCTGGACAGGGGGGAGCAATCAGCCCCAGCATTTT
CASSWTGGSNQPQHF